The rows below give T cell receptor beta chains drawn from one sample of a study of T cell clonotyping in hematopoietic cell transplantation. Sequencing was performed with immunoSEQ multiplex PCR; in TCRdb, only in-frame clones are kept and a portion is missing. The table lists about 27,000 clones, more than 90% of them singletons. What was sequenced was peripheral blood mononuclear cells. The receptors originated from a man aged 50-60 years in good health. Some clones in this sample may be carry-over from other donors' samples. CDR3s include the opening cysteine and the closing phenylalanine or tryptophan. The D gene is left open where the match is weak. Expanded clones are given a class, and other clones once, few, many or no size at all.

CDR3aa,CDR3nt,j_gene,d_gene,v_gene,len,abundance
CASRPNGRLSPLHF,TGTGCCAGCAGACCTAATGGCCGACTTTCACCCCTCCACTTT,TRBJ1-6,-,TRBV14,14,-
CASSLGDTTNEKLFF,TGTGCCAGCAGTTTAGGGGACACAACTAATGAAAAACTGTTTTTT,TRBJ1-4,-,TRBV27,15,-
CASSKPTRQYEQYF,TGTGCCAGCAGCAAACCCACGAGACAGTACGAGCAGTACTTC,TRBJ2-7,-,TRBV11-2,14,-
CASSQPGQGDEKLFF,TGTGCCAGTTCTCAGCCGGGACAGGGTGATGAAAAACTGTTTTTT,TRBJ1-4,TRBD1,TRBV19,15,-
CASSPGQGVSETQYF,TGCGCCAGCAGCCCAGGACAGGGCGTATCGGAGACCCAGTACTTC,TRBJ2-5,TRBD1,TRBV5-1,15,-
CASSQQTVLGTEAFF,TGTGCCAGCAGCCAACAGACGGTGTTGGGCACTGAAGCTTTCTTT,TRBJ1-1,-,TRBV7-8,15,-
CSVVRCQTILLSGNTIYF,TGCAGCGTTGTAAGGTGCCAGACCATTCTACTCTCTGGAAACACCATATATTTT,TRBJ1-3,-,TRBV29-1,18,-
CASSLFRGDTTDTQYF,TGCGCCAGCAGCTTGTTCCGGGGGGACACCACAGATACGCAGTATTTT,TRBJ2-3,-,TRBV5-1,16,few
CASRTFRDREDLHF,TGTGCCAGCCGAACCTTCCGGGACAGGGAGGACCTCCACTTT,TRBJ1-6,TRBD1,TRBV28,14,-
CASSRQEDTEAFF,TGTGCCAGTAGTCGACAGGAGGACACTGAAGCTTTCTTT,TRBJ1-1,-,TRBV19,13,once
CASNGNTEAFF,TGTGCCAGCAATGGGAACACTGAAGCTTTCTTT,TRBJ1-1,-,TRBV2,11,-
CASRTPTRPEAFF,TGTGCCAGCCGCACACCAACGCGGCCTGAAGCTTTCTTT,TRBJ1-1,-,TRBV7-2,13,-
CSVEIQGNTEAFF,TGCAGCGTTGAAATACAGGGAAACACTGAAGCTTTCTTT,TRBJ1-1,-,TRBV29-1,13,-
CASSSWTAEQETQYF,TGTGCCAGCAGCTCTTGGACGGCCGAACAAGAGACCCAGTACTTC,TRBJ2-5,-,TRBV5-6,15,-
CASSIEAGSYAEAFF,TGTGCCAGTAGTATAGAGGCAGGCTCCTACGCTGAAGCTTTCTTT,TRBJ1-1,-,TRBV19,15,-
CASSPGTRSDYSPLHF,TGTGCCAGCAGCCCTGGGACCCGGAGCGATTATTCACCCCTCCACTTT,TRBJ1-6,-,TRBV5-5,16,-
CAGRTGGAGYGYTF,TGTGCCGGACGGACAGGGGGCGCTGGCTATGGCTACACCTTC,TRBJ1-2,TRBD1,TRBV6-1,14,-
CSAPHFVF,TGCAGTGCTCCTCATTTTGTTTTC,TRBJ1-4,-,TRBV20-1,8,-
CASSSLGGGSPLHF,TGTGCCAGCAGCTCGCTAGGGGGGGGATCACCCCTCCACTTT,TRBJ1-6,-,TRBV7-9,14,-
CASRTNTEAFF,TGTGCCAGCCGAACGAACACTGAAGCTTTCTTT,TRBJ1-1,-,TRBV25-1,11,-
CASSVFGAAEYF,TGTGCCAGCAGTGTATTCGGGGCCGCGGAGTACTTC,TRBJ2-7,-,TRBV2,12,-
CASSRTGNTEAFF,TGTGCCAGCAGTCGAACAGGGAACACTGAAGCTTTCTTT,TRBJ1-1,-,TRBV5-6,13,-
CASSYSAGNTEAFF,TGTGCCAGCAGTTACTCGGCCGGGAACACTGAAGCTTTCTTT,TRBJ1-1,-,TRBV6-5,14,-
CASSQEGGAYNSPLHF,TGTGCCAGCAGCCAGGAGGGGGGTGCCTATAATTCACCCCTCCACTTT,TRBJ1-6,-,TRBV4-2,16,-
CASSAYHRGANYGYTF,TGTGCCAGCAGCGCCTACCACAGGGGAGCTAACTATGGCTACACCTTC,TRBJ1-2,TRBD1,TRBV6-4,16,few
CASSSGTHSGANVLTF,TGTGCCAGCAGCTCGGGGACCCACTCTGGGGCCAACGTCCTGACTTTC,TRBJ2-6,-,TRBV5-4,16,-
CASSYPEGGRDTQYF,TGTGCCAGCAGTTACCCCGAGGGGGGACGGGATACGCAGTATTTT,TRBJ2-3,-,TRBV6-6,15,once
CASSLAASNNSPLHF,TGCGCCAGCAGCTTGGCCGCCAGTAATAATTCACCCCTCCACTTT,TRBJ1-6,-,TRBV5-1,15,-
CASSQGLGTANEKLFF,TGCGCCAGCAGCCAAGGGTTAGGGACAGCGAATGAAAAACTGTTTTTT,TRBJ1-4,TRBD1,TRBV4-3,16,-
CASSDDRGTDTQYF,TGTGCCAGCAGTGACGACAGGGGAACAGATACGCAGTATTTT,TRBJ2-3,TRBD1,TRBV2,14,-
CASRTEQGYTEAFF,TGTGCCAGCAGAACGGAACAGGGTTACACTGAAGCTTTCTTT,TRBJ1-1,-,TRBV28,14,-
CASKGTDSIYTEAFF,TGTGCCAGCAAGGGGACAGACAGTATTTACACTGAAGCTTTCTTT,TRBJ1-1,TRBD1,TRBV2,15,once
CASSQSKTGGTGIIRDTQYF,TGCGCCAGCAGCCAAAGCAAGACGGGCGGGACAGGGATTATTAGAGATACGCAGTATTTT,TRBJ2-3,TRBD1,TRBV4-3,20,once
CASRPENTGGTEQYF,TGTGCCAGCAGGCCAGAAAACACAGGGGGCACCGAGCAGTACTTC,TRBJ2-7,TRBD1,TRBV2,15,-
CASSQEQGVINQPQHF,TGTGCCAGCAGCCAGGAACAGGGGGTGATCAATCAGCCCCAGCATTTT,TRBJ1-5,TRBD1,TRBV4-2,16,-
CASRRSSYNEQFF,TGCGCCAGCAGACGGAGCTCCTACAATGAGCAGTTCTTC,TRBJ2-1,-,TRBV4-1,13,-
CAWSVGGQSYEQYF,TGTGCCTGGAGTGTAGGCGGACAGAGCTACGAGCAGTACTTC,TRBJ2-7,-,TRBV30,14,once
CASKDSGGTSYNEQFF,TGTGCCAGCAAGGATAGCGGGGGAACCTCCTACAATGAGCAGTTCTTC,TRBJ2-1,TRBD2,TRBV2,16,-
CASSLADSPLHF,TGTGCCAGCAGCCTGGCGGATTCACCCCTCCACTTT,TRBJ1-6,-,TRBV6-6,12,-
CASSLERVEKLFF,TGTGCCAGCAGCTTAGAAAGGGTCGAAAAACTGTTTTTT,TRBJ1-4,-,TRBV11-2,13,-
CASNRERKTEAFF,TGTGCCAGCAATAGGGAGAGGAAAACTGAAGCTTTCTTT,TRBJ1-1,-,TRBV6-5,13,-
CASRARDRVGYTF,TGTGCCAGCAGGGCCCGGGACAGGGTAGGCTACACCTTC,TRBJ1-2,TRBD1,TRBV5-6,13,-